Listed below are T cell receptor beta chains from one sample, sequenced in a study of T cell clonotyping in hematopoietic cell transplantation. Sequenced by immunoSEQ multiplex PCR; TCRdb stores in-frame clones only, minus some. The data contain 45,000 or so clones, about four fifths of them singletons. The input for sequencing was peripheral blood mononuclear cells, taken before stem cell transplant. These TCRs come from a man aged 55-75 years with myelodysplastic syndrome. Some clones in this sample may be carry-over from other donors' samples. The conserved cysteine and the conserved F or W are not part of the CDR3 here.

J gene,V gene,CDR3 protein
TRBJ2-4,TRBV19,ASSGGGFGNIQY
TRBJ2-5,TRBV7-9,ASSRQEGLAQY
TRBJ2-7,TRBV9,ASSVEAGGGDEQY
TRBJ1-6,TRBV30,AWSNLRDRESWNSPLH
TRBJ1-1,TRBV6-5,ASSYSTGGRDTEAF
TRBJ1-5,TRBV7-6,ASSLNNYQPQH
TRBJ1-2,TRBV28,ASSTGTANYGYT
TRBJ2-5,TRBV9,ASSVGALQETQY
TRBJ1-2,TRBV6-1,ASMTNYGYT
TRBJ1-3,TRBV7-2,ASSFTATVGNTIY
TRBJ2-2,TRBV19,ASSPSGTSGGTGELF
TRBJ1-1,TRBV19,ASNLGTGEMNTEAF
TRBJ2-2,TRBV27,ASSFSGGLRTGELF
TRBJ1-1,TRBV30,AWSWLNTEAF
TRBJ2-7,TRBV5-1,ASSLELARTSEQY
TRBJ1-1,TRBV7-2,ASSREITLGAF
TRBJ2-3,TRBV19,ASSLERGGADTQY
TRBJ1-2,TRBV14,ASSQDPTPGTGSGYT
TRBJ2-2,TRBV4-3,ASRSEAGDTGELF
TRBJ1-6,TRBV7-8,ASSYQVTGSSYNSPLH